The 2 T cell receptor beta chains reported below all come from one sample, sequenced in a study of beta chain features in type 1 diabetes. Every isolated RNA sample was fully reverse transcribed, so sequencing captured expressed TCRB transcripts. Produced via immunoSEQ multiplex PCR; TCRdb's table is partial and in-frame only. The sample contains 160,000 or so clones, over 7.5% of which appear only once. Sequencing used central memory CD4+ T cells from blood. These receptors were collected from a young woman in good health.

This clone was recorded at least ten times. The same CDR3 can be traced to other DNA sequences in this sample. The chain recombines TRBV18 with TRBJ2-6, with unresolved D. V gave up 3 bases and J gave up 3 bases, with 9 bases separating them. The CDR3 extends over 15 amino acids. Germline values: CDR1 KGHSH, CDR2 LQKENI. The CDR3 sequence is CASSPGEVGANVLTF. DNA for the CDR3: TGTGCCAGCTCACCTGGAGAAGTTGGGGCCAACGTCCTGACTTTC.

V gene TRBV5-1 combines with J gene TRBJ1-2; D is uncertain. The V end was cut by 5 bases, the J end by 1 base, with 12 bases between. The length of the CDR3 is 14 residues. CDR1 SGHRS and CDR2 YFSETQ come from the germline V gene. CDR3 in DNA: TGCGCCAGCAGAAACAGCGGGCTTAACTATGGCTACACCTTC. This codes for CASRNSGLNYGYTF.